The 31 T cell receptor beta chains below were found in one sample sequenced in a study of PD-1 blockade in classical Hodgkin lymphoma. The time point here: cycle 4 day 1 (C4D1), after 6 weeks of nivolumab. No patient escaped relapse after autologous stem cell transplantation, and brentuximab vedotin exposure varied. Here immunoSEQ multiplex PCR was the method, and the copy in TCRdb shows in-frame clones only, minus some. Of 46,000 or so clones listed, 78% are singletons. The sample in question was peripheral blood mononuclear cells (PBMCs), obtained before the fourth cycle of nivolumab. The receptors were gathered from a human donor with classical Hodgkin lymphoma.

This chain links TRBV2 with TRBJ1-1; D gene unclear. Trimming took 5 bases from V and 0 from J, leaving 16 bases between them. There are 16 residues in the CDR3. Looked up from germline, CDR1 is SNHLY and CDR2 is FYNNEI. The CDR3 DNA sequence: TGTGCCAGCAGTAAGCGAGGAAGCCCCTTGAACACTGAAGCTTTCTTT. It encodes CASSKRGSPLNTEAFF.

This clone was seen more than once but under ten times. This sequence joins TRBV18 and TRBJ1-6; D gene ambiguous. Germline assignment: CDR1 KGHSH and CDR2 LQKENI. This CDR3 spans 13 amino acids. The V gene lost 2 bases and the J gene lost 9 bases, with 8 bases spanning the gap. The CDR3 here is CASSPGGVSPLHF. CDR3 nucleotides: TGTGCCAGCTCACCAGGCGGGGTTTCACCCCTCCACTTT. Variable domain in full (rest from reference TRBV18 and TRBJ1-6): NAGVMQNPRHLVRRRGQEARLRCSPMKGHSHVYWYRQLPEEGLKFMVYLQKENIIDESGMPKERFSAEFPKEGPSILRIQQVVRGDSAAYFCASSPGGVSPLHFGNGTRLTVT.

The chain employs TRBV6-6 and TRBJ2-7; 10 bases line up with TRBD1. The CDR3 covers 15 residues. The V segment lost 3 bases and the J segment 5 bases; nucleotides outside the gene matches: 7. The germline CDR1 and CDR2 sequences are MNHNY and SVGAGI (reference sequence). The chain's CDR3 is CASSYAGTGDNEQYF. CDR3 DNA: TGTGCCAGCAGTTATGCCGGGACAGGGGACAACGAGCAGTACTTC.

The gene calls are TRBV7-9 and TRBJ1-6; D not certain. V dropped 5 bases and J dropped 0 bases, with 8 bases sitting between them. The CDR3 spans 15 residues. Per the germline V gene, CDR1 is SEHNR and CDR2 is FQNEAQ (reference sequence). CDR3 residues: CASSPRGSYNSPLHF. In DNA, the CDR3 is TGTGCCAGCAGCCCTCGGGGCTCCTATAATTCACCCCTCCACTTT.

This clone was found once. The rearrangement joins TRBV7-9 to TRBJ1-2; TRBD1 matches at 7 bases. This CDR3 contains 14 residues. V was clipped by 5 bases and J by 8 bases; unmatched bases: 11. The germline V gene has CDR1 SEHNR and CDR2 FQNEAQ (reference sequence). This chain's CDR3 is CASSLPGQRFGYTF. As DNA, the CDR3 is TGTGCCAGCAGCCTACCGGGACAGCGGTTCGGCTACACCTTC.

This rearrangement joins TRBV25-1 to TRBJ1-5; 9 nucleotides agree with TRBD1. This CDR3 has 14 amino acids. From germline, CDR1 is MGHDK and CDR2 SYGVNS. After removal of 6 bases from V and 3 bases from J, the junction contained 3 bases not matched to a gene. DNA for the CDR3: TGTGCCAGCAGGGGACAGGGAGCCAATCAGCCCCAGCATTTT. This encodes CASRGQGANQPQHF.

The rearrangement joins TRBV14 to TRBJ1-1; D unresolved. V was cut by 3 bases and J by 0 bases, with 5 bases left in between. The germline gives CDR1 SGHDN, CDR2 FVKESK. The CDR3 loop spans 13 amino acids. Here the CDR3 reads CASSHGLNTEAFF. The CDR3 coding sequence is TGTGCCAGCAGCCACGGGTTGAACACTGAAGCTTTCTTT. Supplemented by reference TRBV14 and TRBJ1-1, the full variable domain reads EAGVTQFPSHSVIEKGQTVTLRCDPISGHDNLYWYRRVMGKEIKFLLHFVKESKQDESGMPNNRFLAERTGGTYSTLKVQPAELEDSGVYFCASSHGLNTEAFFGQGTRLTVV.

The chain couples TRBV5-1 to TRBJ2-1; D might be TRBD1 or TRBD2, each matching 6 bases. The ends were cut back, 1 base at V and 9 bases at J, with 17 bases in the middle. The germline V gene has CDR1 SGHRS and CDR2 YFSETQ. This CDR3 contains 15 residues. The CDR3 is CASSLNAGEEGEQFF. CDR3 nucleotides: TGCGCCAGCAGCTTGAATGCAGGGGAGGAAGGTGAGCAGTTCTTC. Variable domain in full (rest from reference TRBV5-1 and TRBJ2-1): KAGVTQTPRYLIKTRGQQVTLSCSPISGHRSVSWYQQTPGQGLQFLFEYFSETQRNKGNFPGRFSGRQFSNSRSEMNVSTLELGDSALYLCASSLNAGEEGEQFFGPGTRLTVL.

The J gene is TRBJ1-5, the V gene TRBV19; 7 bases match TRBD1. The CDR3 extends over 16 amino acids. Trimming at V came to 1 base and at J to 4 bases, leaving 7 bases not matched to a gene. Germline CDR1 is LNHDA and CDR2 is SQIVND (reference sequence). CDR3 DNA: TGTGCCAGTAGTATAGCCGGGACAGAAAAAAATCAGCCCCAGCATTTT. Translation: CASSIAGTEKNQPQHF. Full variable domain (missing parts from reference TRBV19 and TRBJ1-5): DGGITQSPKYLFRKEGQNVTLSCEQNLNHDAMYWYRQDPGQGLRLIYYSQIVNDFQKGDIAEGYSVSREKKESFPLTVTSAQKNPTAFYLCASSIAGTEKNQPQHFGDGTRLSIL.

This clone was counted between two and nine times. CDR3 DNA: TGTGCCTGGAGTGTACTGGGGTACAATCAGCCCCAGCATTTT. This encodes CAWSVLGYNQPQHF. The chain carries TRBV30 and TRBJ1-5, with D hard to call. With 0 bases removed from V and 3 bases from J, the gap between germline ends came to 9 bases. CDR3 length: 14 residues. The germline V gene encodes CDR1 GTSNPN and CDR2 SVGIG (reference sequence).

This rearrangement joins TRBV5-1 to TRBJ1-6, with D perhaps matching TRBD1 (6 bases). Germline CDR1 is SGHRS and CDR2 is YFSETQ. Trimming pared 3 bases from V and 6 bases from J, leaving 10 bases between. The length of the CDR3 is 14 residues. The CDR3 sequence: CASSWTVGNSPLHF. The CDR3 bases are TGCGCCAGCAGCTGGACAGTCGGTAATTCACCCCTCCACTTT.

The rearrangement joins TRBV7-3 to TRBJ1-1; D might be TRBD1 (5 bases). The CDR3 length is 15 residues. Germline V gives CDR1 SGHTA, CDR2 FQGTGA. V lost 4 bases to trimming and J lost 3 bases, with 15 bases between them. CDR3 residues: CASSSQTGGYTEAFF. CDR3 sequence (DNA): TGTGCCAGCAGCTCCCAAACAGGAGGGTACACTGAAGCTTTCTTT.

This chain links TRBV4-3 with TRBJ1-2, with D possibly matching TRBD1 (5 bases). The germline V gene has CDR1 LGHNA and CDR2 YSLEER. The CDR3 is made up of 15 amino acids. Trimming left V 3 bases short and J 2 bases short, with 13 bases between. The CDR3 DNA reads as TGCGCCAGCAGCCATCACGGAGAGGGGAACTATGGCTACACCTTC. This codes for CASSHHGEGNYGYTF.

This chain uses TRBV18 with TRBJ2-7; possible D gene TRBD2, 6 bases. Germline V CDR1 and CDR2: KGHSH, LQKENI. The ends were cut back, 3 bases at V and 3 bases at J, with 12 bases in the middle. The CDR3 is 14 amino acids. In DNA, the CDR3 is TGTGCCAGCTCACCCTCCGGAGGGAGCTACGAGCAGTACTTC. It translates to CASSPSGGSYEQYF.

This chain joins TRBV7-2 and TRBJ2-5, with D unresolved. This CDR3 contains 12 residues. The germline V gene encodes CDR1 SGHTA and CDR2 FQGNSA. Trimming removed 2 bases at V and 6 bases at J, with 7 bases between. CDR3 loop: CASSLYSQTQYF. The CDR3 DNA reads TGTGCCAGCAGCTTATATTCCCAGACCCAGTACTTC.

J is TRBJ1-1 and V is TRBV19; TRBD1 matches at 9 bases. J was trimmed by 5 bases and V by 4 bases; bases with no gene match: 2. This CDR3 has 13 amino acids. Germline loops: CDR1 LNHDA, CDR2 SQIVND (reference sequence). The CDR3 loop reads CASSRDRETEAFF. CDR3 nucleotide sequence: TGTGCCAGTAGTAGGGACAGGGAGACTGAAGCTTTCTTT.

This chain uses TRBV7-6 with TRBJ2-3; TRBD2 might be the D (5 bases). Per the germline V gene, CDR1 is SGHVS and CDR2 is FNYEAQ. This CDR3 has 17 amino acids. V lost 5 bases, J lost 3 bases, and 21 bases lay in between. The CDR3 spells CASSPTYQDSGTDTQYF. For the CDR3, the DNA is TGTGCCAGCAGCCCGACCTATCAGGACTCTGGTACAGATACGCAGTATTTT.

CDR3 DNA sequence: TGCGCCAGCAGCACCACCGGGGGAAACACCGGGGAGCTGTTTTTT. Translation: CASSTTGGNTGELFF. This rearrangement joins TRBV5-1 to TRBJ2-2, with a tentative D call TRBD2 (6 bases). The CDR3 has 15 residues. V was trimmed by 4 bases and J by 2 bases, leaving 12 bases between them. Germline CDR1 is SGHRS and CDR2 is YFSETQ.

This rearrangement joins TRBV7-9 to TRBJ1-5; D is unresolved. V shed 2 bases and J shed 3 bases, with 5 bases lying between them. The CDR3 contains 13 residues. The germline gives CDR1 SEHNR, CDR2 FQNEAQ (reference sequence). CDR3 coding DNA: TGTGCCAGCAGCTTATCTGACAATCAGCCCCAGCATTTT. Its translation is CASSLSDNQPQHF. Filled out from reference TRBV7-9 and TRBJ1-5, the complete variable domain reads DTGVSQNPRHKITKRGQNVTFRCDPISEHNRLYWYRQTLGQGPEFLTYFQNEAQLEKSRLLSDRFSAERPKGSFSTLEIQRTEQGDSAMYLCASSLSDNQPQHFGDGTRLSIL.

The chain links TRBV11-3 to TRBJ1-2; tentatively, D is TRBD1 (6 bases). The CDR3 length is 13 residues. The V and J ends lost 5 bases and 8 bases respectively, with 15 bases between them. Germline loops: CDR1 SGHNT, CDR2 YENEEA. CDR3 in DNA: TGTGCCAGCAGCCTCTCAGGGGATCAGGGCTACACCTTC. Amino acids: CASSLSGDQGYTF.

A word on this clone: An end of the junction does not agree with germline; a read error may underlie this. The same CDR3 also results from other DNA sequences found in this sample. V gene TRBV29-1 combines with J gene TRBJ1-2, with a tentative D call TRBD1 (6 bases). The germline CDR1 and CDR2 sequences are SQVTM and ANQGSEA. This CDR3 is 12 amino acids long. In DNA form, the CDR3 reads TGCAGTGTTGACAGGCGGACATCAGGCTACACCTTC. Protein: CSVDRRTSGYTF.

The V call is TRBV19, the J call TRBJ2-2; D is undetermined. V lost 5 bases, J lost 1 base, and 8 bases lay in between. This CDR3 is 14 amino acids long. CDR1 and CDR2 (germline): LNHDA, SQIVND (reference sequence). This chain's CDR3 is CASSLGVNTGELFF. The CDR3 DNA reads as TGTGCCAGTAGTCTCGGAGTGAACACCGGGGAGCTGTTTTTT.

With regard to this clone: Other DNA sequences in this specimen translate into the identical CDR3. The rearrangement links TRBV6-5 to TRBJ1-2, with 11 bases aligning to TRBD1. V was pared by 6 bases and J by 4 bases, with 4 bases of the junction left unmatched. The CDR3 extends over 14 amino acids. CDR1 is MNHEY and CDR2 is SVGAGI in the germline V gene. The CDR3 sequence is CASSRDRGGYGYTF. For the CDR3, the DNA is TGTGCCAGCAGCCGGGACAGGGGGGGCTATGGCTACACCTTC.

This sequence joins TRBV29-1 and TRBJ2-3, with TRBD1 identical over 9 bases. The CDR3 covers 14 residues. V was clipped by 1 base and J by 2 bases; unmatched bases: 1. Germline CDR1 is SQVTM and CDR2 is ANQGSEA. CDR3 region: CSVEGDRATDTQYF. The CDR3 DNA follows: TGCAGCGTTGAAGGGGACAGGGCCACAGATACGCAGTATTTT.

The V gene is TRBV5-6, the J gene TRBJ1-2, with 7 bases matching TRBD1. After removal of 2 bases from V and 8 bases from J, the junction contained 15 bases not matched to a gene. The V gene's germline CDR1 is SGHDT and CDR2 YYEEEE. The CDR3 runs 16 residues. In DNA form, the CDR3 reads TGTGCCAGCAGCTTTCATGTCCGGACAGGTCCGGGGGGCTACACCTTC. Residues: CASSFHVRTGPGGYTF.

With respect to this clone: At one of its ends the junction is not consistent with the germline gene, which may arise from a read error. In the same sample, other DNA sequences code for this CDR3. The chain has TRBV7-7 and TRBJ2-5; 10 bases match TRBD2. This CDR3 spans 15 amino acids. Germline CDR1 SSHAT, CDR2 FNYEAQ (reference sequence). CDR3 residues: CASSLGLAAQETQYF. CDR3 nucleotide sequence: TGCGCTAGCAGCTTAGGACTAGCGGCCCAAGAGACCCAGTACTTC. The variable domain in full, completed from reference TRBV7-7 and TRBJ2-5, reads GAGVSQSPRYKVTKRGQDVTLRCDPISSHATLYWYQQALGQGPEFLTYFNYEAQPDKSGLPSDRFSAERPEGSISTLTIQRTEQRDSAMYRCASSLGLAAQETQYFGPGTRLLVL.

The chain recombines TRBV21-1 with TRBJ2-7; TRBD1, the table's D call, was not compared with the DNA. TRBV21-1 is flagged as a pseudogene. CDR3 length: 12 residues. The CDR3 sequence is CAIGTGTYEQYF. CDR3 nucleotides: TGTGCCATCGGGACAGGAACCTACGAGCAGTACTTC.

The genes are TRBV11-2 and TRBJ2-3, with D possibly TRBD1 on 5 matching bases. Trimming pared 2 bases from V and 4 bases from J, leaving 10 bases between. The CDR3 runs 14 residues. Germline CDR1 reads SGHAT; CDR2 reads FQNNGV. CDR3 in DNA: TGTGCCAGCAGCTTAAATCAGGGCGCAGATACGCAGTATTTT. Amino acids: CASSLNQGADTQYF. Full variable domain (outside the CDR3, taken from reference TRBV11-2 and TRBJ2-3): EAGVAQSPRYKIIEKRQSVAFWCNPISGHATLYWYQQILGQGPKLLIQFQNNGVVDDSQLPKDRFSAERLKGVDSTLKIQPAKLEDSAVYLCASSLNQGADTQYFGPGTRLTVL.

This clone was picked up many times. Here the CDR3 reads CASSLTNGELFF. CDR3 DNA: TGTGCCAGCAGCTTAACGAACGGGGAGCTGTTTTTT. The chain uses TRBV7-3 and TRBJ2-2; no firm D call. CDR3 size: 12 residues. V was trimmed by 0 bases and J by 7 bases, leaving 3 bases between them. CDR1 is SGHTA and CDR2 is FQGTGA in the germline V gene. The entire variable domain, with the rest obtained from reference TRBV7-3 and TRBJ2-2, is as follows: GAGVSQTPSNKVTEKGKYVELRCDPISGHTALYWYRQSLGQGPEFLIYFQGTGAADDSGLPNDRFFAVRPEGSVSTLKIQRTERGDSAVYLCASSLTNGELFFGEGSRLTVL.

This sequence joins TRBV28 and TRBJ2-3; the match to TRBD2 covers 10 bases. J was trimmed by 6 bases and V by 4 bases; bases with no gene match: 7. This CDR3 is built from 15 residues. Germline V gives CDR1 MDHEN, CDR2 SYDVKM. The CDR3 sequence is CASSSPSGGRDTQYF. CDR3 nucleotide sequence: TGTGCCAGCAGTTCCCCTAGCGGGGGAAGGGATACGCAGTATTTT.

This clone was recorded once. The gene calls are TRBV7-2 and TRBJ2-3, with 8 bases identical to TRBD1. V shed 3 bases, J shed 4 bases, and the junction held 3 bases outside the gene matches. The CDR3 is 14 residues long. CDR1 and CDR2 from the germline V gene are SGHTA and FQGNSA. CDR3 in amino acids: CASSLHRGADTQYF. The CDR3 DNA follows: TGTGCCAGCAGCTTGCACAGGGGGGCAGATACGCAGTATTTT.